The T cell receptor (beta chain) under discussion was sequenced for a study of cytomegalovirus exposure and HLA in healthy donors. Points from the study as a whole: Within a later analysis, the majority of CMV-associated TCR beta chains appeared HLA-restricted. Per a prior analysis, the majority of TCR beta V segments were productive roughly 87% or roughly 30% of the time. Later analysis suggested links between common viral pathogens and several top significant clusters. Most TCR sequences were rare, but some public TCRs occurred in many donors.

Notes on this clone: Its target is unknown.

The PCR made use of 60 Vbeta and 13 Jbeta primers. The repertoire was sequenced with immunoSEQ multiplex PCR; TCRdb's copy has only in-frame clones and lacks some. This table has nearly 100,000 clones, approximately 9% appearing once. This sequence was found in a man aged 45-60 years in good health and CMV-seropositive. The sample comprised PBMCs.

In nucleotides, the CDR3 is TGTGCCAGCAGCTCGATCAGGACAGGGGGCCTATTCCAAGAGACCCAGTACTTC. Its protein product is CASSSIRTGGLFQETQYF. The V gene is TRBV28, the J gene TRBJ2-5; 11 bases agree with TRBD1. CDR3 length equals 18 residues. Germline-derived CDR1 and CDR2 are MDHEN and SYDVKM. V lost 6 bases to trimming and J lost 1 base; unmatched junction nucleotides: 13.